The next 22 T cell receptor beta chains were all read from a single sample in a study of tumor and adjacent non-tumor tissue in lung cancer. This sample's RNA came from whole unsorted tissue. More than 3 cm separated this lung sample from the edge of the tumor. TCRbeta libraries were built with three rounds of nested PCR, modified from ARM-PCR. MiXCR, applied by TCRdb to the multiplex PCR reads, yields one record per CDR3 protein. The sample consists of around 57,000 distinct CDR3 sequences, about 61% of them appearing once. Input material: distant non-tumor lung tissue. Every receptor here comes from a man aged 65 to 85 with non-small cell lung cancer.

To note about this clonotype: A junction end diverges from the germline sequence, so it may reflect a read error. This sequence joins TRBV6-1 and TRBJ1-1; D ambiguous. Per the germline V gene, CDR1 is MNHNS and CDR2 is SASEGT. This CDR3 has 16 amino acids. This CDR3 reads CAGSEGQLSFGTEAFF. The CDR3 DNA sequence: TGTGCCGGCAGTGAAGGGCAACTGTCTTTTGGCACCGAAGCTTTCTTT.

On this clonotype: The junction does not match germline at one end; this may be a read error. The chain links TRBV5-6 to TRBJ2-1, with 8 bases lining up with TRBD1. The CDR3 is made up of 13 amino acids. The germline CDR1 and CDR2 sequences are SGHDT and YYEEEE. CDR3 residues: CAGSPTGVFEQLF. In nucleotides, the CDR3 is TGTGCCGGCAGCCCGACAGGGGTTTTCGAGCAGCTCTTC.

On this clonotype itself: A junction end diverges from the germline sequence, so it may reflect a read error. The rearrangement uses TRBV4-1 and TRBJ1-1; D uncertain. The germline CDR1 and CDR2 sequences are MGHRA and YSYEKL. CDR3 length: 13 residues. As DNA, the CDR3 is TGCGCCAACAGCCAAGTACTGAACACTGAAGCTTTCTTT. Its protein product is CANSQVLNTEAFF.

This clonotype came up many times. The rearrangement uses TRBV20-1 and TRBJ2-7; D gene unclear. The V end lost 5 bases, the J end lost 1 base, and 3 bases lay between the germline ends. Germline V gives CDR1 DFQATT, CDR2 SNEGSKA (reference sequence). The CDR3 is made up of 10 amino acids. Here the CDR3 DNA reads TGCAGTGCTGGTTCCTACGAGCAGTACTTC. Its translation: CSAGSYEQYF.

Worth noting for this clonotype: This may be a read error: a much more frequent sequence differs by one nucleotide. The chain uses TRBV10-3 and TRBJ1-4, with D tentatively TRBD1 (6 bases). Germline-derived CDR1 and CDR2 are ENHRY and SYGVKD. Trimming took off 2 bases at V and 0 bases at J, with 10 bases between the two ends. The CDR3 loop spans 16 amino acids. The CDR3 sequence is CAISERGASTNEKLFF. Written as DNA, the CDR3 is TGTGCCATCAGTGAGCGGGGGGCCTCAACTAATGAAAAACTGTTTTTT.

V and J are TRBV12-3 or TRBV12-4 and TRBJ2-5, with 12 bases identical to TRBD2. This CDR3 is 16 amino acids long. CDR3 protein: CVTAPLLTSGGETQYF. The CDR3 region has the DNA TGTGTCACCGCACCTTTGCTGACTAGCGGGGGAGAGACCCAGTACTTC.

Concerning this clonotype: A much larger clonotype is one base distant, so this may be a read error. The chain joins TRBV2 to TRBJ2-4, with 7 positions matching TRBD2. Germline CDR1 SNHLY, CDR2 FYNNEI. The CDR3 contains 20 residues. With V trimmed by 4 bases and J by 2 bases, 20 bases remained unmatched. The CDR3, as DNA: TGTGCCAGCAGTGGAATGGGGAACGGACTAGGACTCTACCCCAAAAACATTCAGTACTTC. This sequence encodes CASSGMGNGLGLYPKNIQYF.

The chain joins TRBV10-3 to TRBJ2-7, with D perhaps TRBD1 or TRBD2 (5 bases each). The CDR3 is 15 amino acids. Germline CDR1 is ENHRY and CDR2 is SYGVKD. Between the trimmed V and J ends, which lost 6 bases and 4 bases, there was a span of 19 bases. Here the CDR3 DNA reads TGTGCCATCAGCTCGACCTCGAGGGGCAGGTACGAGCAGTACTTC. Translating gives CAISSTSRGRYEQYF.

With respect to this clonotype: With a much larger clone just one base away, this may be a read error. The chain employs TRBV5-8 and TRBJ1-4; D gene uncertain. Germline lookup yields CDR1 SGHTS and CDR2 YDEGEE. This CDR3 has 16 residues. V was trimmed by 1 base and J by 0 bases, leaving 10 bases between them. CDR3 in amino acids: CASSLKQRATNEKLFF. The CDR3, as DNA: TGTGCCAGCAGCTTGAAACAGAGGGCAACTAATGAAAAACTGTTTTTT.

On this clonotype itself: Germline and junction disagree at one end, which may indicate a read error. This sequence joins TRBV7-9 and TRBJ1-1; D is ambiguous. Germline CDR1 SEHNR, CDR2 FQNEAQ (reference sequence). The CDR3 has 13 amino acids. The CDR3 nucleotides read TGTGCCAGCAGCCTCAGCCAGATCACTGAAGTTTTCTTT. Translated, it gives CASSLSQITEVFF.

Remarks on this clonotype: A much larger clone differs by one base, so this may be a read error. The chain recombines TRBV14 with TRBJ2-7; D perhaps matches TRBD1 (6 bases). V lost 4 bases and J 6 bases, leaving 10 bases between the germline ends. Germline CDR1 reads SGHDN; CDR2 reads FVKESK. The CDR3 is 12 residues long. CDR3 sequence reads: CASSPSRGEQYF. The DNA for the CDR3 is TGTGCCAGCAGCCCTTCCAGGGGCGAGCAGTACTTC.

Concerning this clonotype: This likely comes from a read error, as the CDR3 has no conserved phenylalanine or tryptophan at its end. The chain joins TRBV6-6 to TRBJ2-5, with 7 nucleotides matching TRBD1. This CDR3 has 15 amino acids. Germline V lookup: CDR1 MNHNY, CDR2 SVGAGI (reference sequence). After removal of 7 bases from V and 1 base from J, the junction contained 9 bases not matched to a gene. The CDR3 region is CASKRTGGFQETQYL. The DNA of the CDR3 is TGTGCCAGCAAGCGGACAGGAGGTTTCCAAGAGACCCAGTACCTC.

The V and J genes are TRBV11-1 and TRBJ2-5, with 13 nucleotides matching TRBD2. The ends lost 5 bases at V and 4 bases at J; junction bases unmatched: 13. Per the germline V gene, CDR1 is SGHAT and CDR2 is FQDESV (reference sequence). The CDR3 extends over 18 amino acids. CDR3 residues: CASSQTIGLAGASETQYF. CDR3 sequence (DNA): TGTGCCAGCAGCCAGACTATCGGACTAGCGGGGGCCTCAGAGACCCAGTACTTC.

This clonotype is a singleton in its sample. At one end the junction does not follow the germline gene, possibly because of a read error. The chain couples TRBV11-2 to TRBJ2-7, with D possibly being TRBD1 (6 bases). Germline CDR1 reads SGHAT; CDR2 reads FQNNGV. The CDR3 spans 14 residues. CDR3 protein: CTSSEGDGNHEQYF. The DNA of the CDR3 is TGTACCAGCAGCGAGGGGGACGGAAACCACGAGCAGTACTTC.

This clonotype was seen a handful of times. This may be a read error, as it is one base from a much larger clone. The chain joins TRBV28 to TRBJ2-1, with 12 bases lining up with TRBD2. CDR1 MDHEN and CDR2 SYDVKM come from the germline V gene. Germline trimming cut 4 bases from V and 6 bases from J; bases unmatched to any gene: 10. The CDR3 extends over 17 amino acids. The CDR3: CASSSVLAGGPSNEQFF. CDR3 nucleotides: TGTGCCAGCAGTTCCGTTCTAGCGGGGGGGCCGAGCAATGAGCAGTTCTTC.

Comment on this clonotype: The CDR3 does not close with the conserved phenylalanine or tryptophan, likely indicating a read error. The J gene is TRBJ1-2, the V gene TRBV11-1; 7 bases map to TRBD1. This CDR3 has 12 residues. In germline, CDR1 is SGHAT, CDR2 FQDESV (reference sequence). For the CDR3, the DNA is TGTGCCAACAGCCAAGGACAGGACGGCTACACCCTC. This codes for CANSQGQDGYTL.

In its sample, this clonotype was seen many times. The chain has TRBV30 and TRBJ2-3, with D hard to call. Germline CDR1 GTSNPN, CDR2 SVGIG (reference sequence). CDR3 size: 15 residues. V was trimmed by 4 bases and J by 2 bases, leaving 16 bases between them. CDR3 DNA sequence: TGTGCCTGGATGAAGGGTGTTTACTCCACAGATACGCAGTATTTT. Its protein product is CAWMKGVYSTDTQYF.

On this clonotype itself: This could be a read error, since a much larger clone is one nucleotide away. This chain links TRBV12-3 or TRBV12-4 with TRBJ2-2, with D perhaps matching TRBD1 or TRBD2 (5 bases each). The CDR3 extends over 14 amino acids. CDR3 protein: CASREDWGAGELLF. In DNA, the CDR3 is TGTGCCAGCAGGGAGGACTGGGGCGCCGGGGAGCTGCTTTTT.

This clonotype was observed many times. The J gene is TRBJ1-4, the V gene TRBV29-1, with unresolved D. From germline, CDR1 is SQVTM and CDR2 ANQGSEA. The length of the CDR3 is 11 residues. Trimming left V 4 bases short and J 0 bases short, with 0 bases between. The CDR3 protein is CSVATNEKLFF. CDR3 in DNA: TGCAGCGTTGCAACTAATGAAAAACTGTTTTTT.

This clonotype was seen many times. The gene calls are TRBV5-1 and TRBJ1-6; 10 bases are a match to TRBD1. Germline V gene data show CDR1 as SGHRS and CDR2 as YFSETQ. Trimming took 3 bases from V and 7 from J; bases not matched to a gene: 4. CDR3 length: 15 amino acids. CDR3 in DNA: TGCGCCAGCAGCTCGGGGGACAGGGGAAATTCACCCCTCCACTTT. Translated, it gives CASSSGDRGNSPLHF.

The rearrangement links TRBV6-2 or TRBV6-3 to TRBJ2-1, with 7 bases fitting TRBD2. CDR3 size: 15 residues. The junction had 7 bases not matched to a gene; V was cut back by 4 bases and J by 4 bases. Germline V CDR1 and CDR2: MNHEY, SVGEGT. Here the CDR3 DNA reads TGTGCCAGCAGTTTTCGGGAGGACTTATACAATGAGCAGTTCTTC. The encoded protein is CASSFREDLYNEQFF.

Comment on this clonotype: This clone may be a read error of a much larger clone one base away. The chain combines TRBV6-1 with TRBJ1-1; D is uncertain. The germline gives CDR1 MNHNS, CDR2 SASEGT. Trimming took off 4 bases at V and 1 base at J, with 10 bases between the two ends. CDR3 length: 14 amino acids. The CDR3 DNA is TGTGCCAGCAGTGTCAAGCCGGAGAACACTGAAGCTTTCTTT. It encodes CASSVKPENTEAFF.